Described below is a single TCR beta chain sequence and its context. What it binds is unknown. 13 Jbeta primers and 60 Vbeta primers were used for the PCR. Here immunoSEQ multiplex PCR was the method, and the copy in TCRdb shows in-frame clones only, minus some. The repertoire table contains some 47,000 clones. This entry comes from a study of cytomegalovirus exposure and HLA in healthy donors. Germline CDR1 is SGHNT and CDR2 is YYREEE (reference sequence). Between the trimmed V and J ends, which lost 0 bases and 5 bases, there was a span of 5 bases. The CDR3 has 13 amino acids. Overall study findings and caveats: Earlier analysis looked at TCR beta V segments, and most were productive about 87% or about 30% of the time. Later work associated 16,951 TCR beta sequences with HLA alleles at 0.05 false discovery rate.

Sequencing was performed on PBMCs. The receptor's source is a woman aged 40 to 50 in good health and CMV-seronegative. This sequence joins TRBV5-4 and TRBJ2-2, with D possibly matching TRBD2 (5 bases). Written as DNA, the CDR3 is TGTGCCAGCAGCTTGGGAGGGACCGGGGAGCTGTTTTTT. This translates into CASSLGGTGELFF.